One sample yielded the 21 T cell receptor beta chains listed below, sequenced in a study of T cell responses to AZD1222 COVID-19 vaccine. The data were produced by immunoSEQ multiplex PCR, yet TCRdb's version contains in-frame clones alone and is incomplete. Here the sample table reports around 150,000 clones. The material sequenced was peripheral blood. The receptors stem from an adult in good health.

The chain is built from TRBV28 and TRBJ1-2; 8 nucleotides align to TRBD1. The trim removed 4 bases at V and 4 bases at J, leaving 5 bases unmatched. The germline V gene has CDR1 MDHEN and CDR2 SYDVKM. This CDR3 spans 14 amino acids. This CDR3 reads CASSSGQGGYGYTF. CDR3 DNA: TGTGCCAGCAGTTCCGGACAGGGTGGCTATGGCTACACCTTC.

This chain links TRBV7-2 with TRBJ1-2; possible D gene TRBD1, 5 bases. V gave up 8 bases and J gave up 7 bases, with 20 bases separating them. Looked up from germline, CDR1 is SGHTA and CDR2 is FQGNSA. The CDR3 runs to 14 residues. In nucleotides, the CDR3 is TGTGCCAGCCAAGTTGTCCAGGGTCTTGGTGGCTACACCTTC. It encodes CASQVVQGLGGYTF.

The chain has TRBV6-4 and TRBJ1-1; 8 nucleotides agree with TRBD1. J lost 4 bases, V lost 6 bases, and 10 bases had no gene match. The CDR3 contains 15 residues. Germline CDR1 MRHNA, CDR2 SNTAGT. CDR3 protein: CASRGARGRSTEAFF. The CDR3 DNA is TGTGCCAGCAGGGGGGCCAGGGGGCGAAGCACTGAAGCTTTCTTT.

The chain carries TRBV4-2 and TRBJ2-1; TRBD1 aligns across 10 bases. Germline V gene lookup returns CDR1 LGHNA and CDR2 YNFKEQ. The CDR3 sequence is 15 residues long. Germline trimming cut 4 bases from V and 8 bases from J; bases unmatched to any gene: 8. CDR3 DNA sequence: TGTGCCAGCAGCCTCCGGGACAGGGGATTCGATGAGCAGTTCTTC. Protein product: CASSLRDRGFDEQFF.

This rearrangement joins TRBV28 to TRBJ2-6; 10 bases agree with TRBD1. This CDR3 spans 19 amino acids. Germline loops: CDR1 MDHEN, CDR2 SYDVKM. V gave up 4 bases and J gave up 2 bases; unmatched junction bases: 11. The CDR3 sequence is CASSSFMGQGSTGANVLTF. CDR3 nucleotide sequence: TGTGCCAGCAGTTCATTCATGGGACAGGGGAGTACTGGGGCCAACGTCCTGACTTTC.

The chain carries TRBV11-3 and TRBJ1-5; 8 bases match TRBD1. This CDR3 region has 20 residues. Trimming cost V 1 base and J 1 base; bases outside gene matches: 15. Germline CDR1 and CDR2: SGHNT and YENEEA. Here the CDR3 reads CASSLVFRSPGGWSNQPQHF. For the CDR3, the DNA is TGTGCCAGCAGCTTAGTTTTTAGGAGTCCAGGGGGCTGGAGCAATCAGCCCCAGCATTTT.

The chain combines TRBV5-1 with TRBJ2-1; D call uncertain. Trimming left V 5 bases short and J 0 bases short, with 9 bases between. The CDR3 totals 14 residues. CDR1 is SGHRS and CDR2 is YFSETQ in the germline V gene. The CDR3 loop reads CASRNSASYNEQFF. The DNA of the CDR3 is TGCGCCAGCAGGAACAGTGCCTCCTACAATGAGCAGTTCTTC.

The chain is built from TRBV19 and TRBJ2-7; D uncertain. The V and J ends lost 2 bases and 5 bases respectively, with 10 bases between them. Germline V lookup: CDR1 LNHDA, CDR2 SQIVND (reference sequence). There are 13 residues in the CDR3. Here the CDR3 DNA reads TGTGCCAGTAGTATAAGGTCCACGGACGAGCAGTACTTC. Protein sequence: CASSIRSTDEQYF.

This rearrangement joins TRBV10-3 to TRBJ2-7; D unresolved. The CDR3 extends over 13 amino acids. Germline V gene sequence: CDR1 ENHRY, CDR2 SYGVKD. V was shortened by 3 bases and J by 0 bases, with 6 bases between the two germline ends. CDR3 DNA sequence: TGTGCCATCAGTGACGGCGGCTCCTACGAGCAGTACTTC. Protein: CAISDGGSYEQYF.

The chain has TRBV2 and TRBJ2-5; D unclear. CDR3 size: 15 residues. Trimming stripped 2 bases from V and 4 bases from J, with 14 bases between. The germline CDR1 and CDR2 sequences are SNHLY and FYNNEI. The CDR3 region is CASSESPTSLETQYF. DNA of the CDR3: TGTGCCAGCAGTGAATCACCCACGAGTTTAGAGACCCAGTACTTC.

V usage is TRBV5-1 and J usage is TRBJ1-1; TRBD1 matches at 9 bases. In germline, CDR1 is SGHRS, CDR2 YFSETQ. This CDR3 has 16 residues. Losses at the gene ends were 3 bases for V and 4 bases for J; bases not matched to a gene: 10. Here the CDR3 reads CASSWTGVADATEAFF. Here the CDR3 DNA reads TGCGCCAGCAGCTGGACAGGGGTGGCGGACGCCACTGAAGCTTTCTTT.

The rearrangement uses TRBV2 and TRBJ2-2; 9 nucleotides agree with TRBD1. Looked up from germline, CDR1 is SNHLY and CDR2 is FYNNEI. The CDR3 length is 15 residues. The ends lost 6 bases at V and 6 bases at J; junction bases unmatched: 8. The CDR3 reads CASRPGTGYSGELFF. The CDR3 region has the DNA TGTGCCAGCAGGCCCGGGACAGGGTATTCCGGGGAGCTGTTTTTT.

V gene TRBV6-2 or TRBV6-3 combines with J gene TRBJ2-7, with D possibly being TRBD1 or TRBD2 (5 bases each). Per germline, CDR1 MNHEY and CDR2 SVGEGT. Trimming removed 2 bases at V and 5 bases at J, with 13 bases between. This CDR3 region has 14 residues. The CDR3 protein is CASSYPPGRDEQYF. The CDR3 DNA sequence: TGTGCCAGCAGTTACCCTCCGGGGCGGGACGAGCAGTACTTC.

The chain joins TRBV19 to TRBJ1-2, with TRBD1 matching 10 bases. The CDR3 is 14 amino acids. Germline CDR1 reads LNHDA; CDR2 reads SQIVND (reference sequence). V was clipped by 7 bases and J by 2 bases; unmatched bases: 4. CDR3 in DNA: TGTGCCAGTACCCCGACAGGGGGCAACTATGGCTACACCTTC. Translated, it gives CASTPTGGNYGYTF.

The chain links TRBV24-1 to TRBJ2-5, with a possible D match to TRBD1 (5 bases). The V gene's germline CDR1 is KGHDR and CDR2 SFDVKD. Trimming pared 2 bases from V and 1 base from J, leaving 10 bases between. This CDR3 region has 15 residues. The CDR3 sequence is CATSDSRQTQETQYF. The CDR3 region has the DNA TGTGCCACCAGTGATTCCCGACAGACCCAAGAGACCCAGTACTTC.

The genes are TRBV6-1 and TRBJ2-5; TRBD1 is a possible D gene (6 bases). Germline values: CDR1 MNHNS, CDR2 SASEGT. V lost 2 bases and J 4 bases, leaving 14 bases between the germline ends. The CDR3 contains 15 residues. DNA of the CDR3: TGTGCCAGCAGTGAAAGGGGACACATGTCAGAGACCCAGTACTTC. The encoded protein is CASSERGHMSETQYF.

This sequence joins TRBV7-9 and TRBJ2-2; 7 nucleotides agree with TRBD1. Germline V lookup: CDR1 SEHNR, CDR2 FQNEAQ (reference sequence). The trim removed 5 bases at V and 4 bases at J, leaving 7 bases unmatched. This CDR3 comprises 15 residues. The CDR3 bases are TGTGCCAGCAGCAAGGAAGGGGGCGTCACCGGGGAGCTGTTTTTT. It is translated as CASSKEGGVTGELFF.

The chain is built from TRBV9 and TRBJ2-5; 13 bases fit TRBD2. There are 16 residues in the CDR3. Germline loops: CDR1 SGDLS, CDR2 YYNGEE. Trimming took 3 bases from V and 1 from J; bases not matched to a gene: 3. Here the CDR3 reads CASSGTSGGAQETQYF. CDR3 nucleotide sequence: TGTGCCAGCAGCGGAACTAGCGGGGGGGCCCAAGAGACCCAGTACTTC. Full variable domain (missing parts from reference TRBV9 and TRBJ2-5): DSGVTQTPKHLITATGQRVTLRCSPRSGDLSVYWYQQSLDQGLQFLIQYYNGEERAKGNILERFSAQQFPDLHSELNLSSLELGDSALYFCASSGTSGGAQETQYFGPGTRLLVL.

This chain uses TRBV9 with TRBJ1-2, with no clear D. The CDR3 is 15 amino acids. Germline CDR1 is SGDLS and CDR2 is YYNGEE. Trimming cost V 3 bases and J 4 bases, with 16 bases left between them. The CDR3 region has the DNA TGTGCCAGCAGCGCGGCGAGGAGCCCCCTCTATGGCTACACCTTC. It specifies CASSAARSPLYGYTF.

V gene TRBV2 combines with J gene TRBJ1-1; no definite D call. Germline CDR1 and CDR2: SNHLY and FYNNEI. Trimming stripped 3 bases from V and 1 base from J, with 9 bases between. This CDR3 has 14 residues. The CDR3 nucleotides read TGTGCCAGCAGTGACCCCGAGCGGAACACTGAAGCTTTCTTT. Its protein product is CASSDPERNTEAFF. Full variable domain (rest looked up from reference TRBV2 and TRBJ1-1): EPEVTQTPSHQVTQMGQEVILRCVPISNHLYFYWYRQILGQKVEFLVSFYNNEISEKSEIFDDQFSVERPDGSNFTLKIRSTKLEDSAMYFCASSDPERNTEAFFGQGTRLTVV.

The rearrangement joins TRBV30 to TRBJ1-1; TRBD1 aligns across 8 bases. V shed 2 bases, J shed 1 base, and the junction held 6 bases outside the gene matches. CDR1 is GTSNPN, CDR2 SVGIG, per germline (reference sequence). The CDR3 totals 15 residues. CDR3 residues: CAWSPWTGRNTEAFF. The CDR3 region has the DNA TGTGCCTGGAGTCCATGGACAGGGAGGAACACTGAAGCTTTCTTT.